Presented here are 15 T cell receptor beta chains from one specimen sequenced in a study of response to subunit inactivated influenza vaccine. TCRdb reanalysed the RT-PCR reads using MiXCR and keeps one entry per CDR3 protein. The sample holds about 700,000 distinct CDR3 sequences, about 15% seen once. The specimen comprised PBMCs from blood, sampled 11 to 12 days after vaccination. The receptors were sampled from a man aged 45 to 65 who received an inactivated influenza vaccine.

The table lists this clonotype with many counts. The CDR3 protein is CSARDGRSSGNTIYF. The CDR3 coding sequence is TGCAGTGCTAGAGATGGCCGAAGCTCTGGAAACACCATATATTTT. The chain has TRBV20-1 and TRBJ1-3; no definite D call. This CDR3 spans 15 amino acids. V lost 0 bases, J lost 0 bases, and 9 bases lay in between. Germline V gene lookup returns CDR1 DFQATT and CDR2 SNEGSKA (reference sequence).

This chain connects TRBV5-6 to TRBJ2-1; 10 bases fit TRBD2. The germline V gene has CDR1 SGHDT and CDR2 YYEEEE. Trimming cost V 3 bases and J 6 bases; bases outside gene matches: 3. The CDR3 consists of 14 residues. CDR3 in amino acids: CASSWGLAPNEQFF. CDR3 nucleotides: TGTGCCAGCAGCTGGGGACTAGCGCCCAATGAGCAGTTCTTC.

The chain carries TRBV12-3 or TRBV12-4 and TRBJ2-3; D unresolved. Trimming shortened V by 7 bases and J by 2 bases, and 7 bases separated the two germline ends. This CDR3 is 12 amino acids long. The CDR3 loop reads CASTDITDTQYF. Here the CDR3 DNA reads TGTGCCAGCACCGACATCACAGATACGCAGTATTTT.

This chain links TRBV7-9 with TRBJ2-1; 11 bases agree with TRBD2. V was pared by 5 bases and J by 0 bases, with 6 bases of the junction left unmatched. The CDR3 is made up of 17 amino acids. Germline assignment: CDR1 SEHNR and CDR2 FQNEAQ (reference sequence). CDR3 DNA sequence: TGTGCCAGCAGCCCCCGACTAGCGGGGCCCTCCTACAATGAGCAGTTCTTC. It specifies CASSPRLAGPSYNEQFF.

This clonotype was seen a few times. The rearrangement uses TRBV5-6 and TRBJ2-2, with 7 bases aligning to TRBD2. The germline V gene has CDR1 SGHDT and CDR2 YYEEEE. The CDR3 spans 16 residues. The ends lost 3 bases at V and 5 bases at J; junction bases unmatched: 10. The CDR3 region has the DNA TGTGCCAGCAGCTGGGAGGGTAGCCTCGGGACCGGGGAGCTGTTTTTT. The encoded protein is CASSWEGSLGTGELFF.

In the case of this clonotype: The junction departs from germline at one end; a sequencing error may be responsible. The CDR3 bases are TGCAGTGCCAGAGGGGGGGACGAGCAGTACTTC. This encodes CSARGGDEQYF. This rearrangement joins TRBV20-1 to TRBJ2-7; D is perhaps TRBD2 (7 bases). The germline gives CDR1 DFQATT, CDR2 SNEGSKA (reference sequence). This CDR3 is built from 11 residues.

The sample holds a few counts of this clonotype. The chain is built from TRBV28 and TRBJ2-5; weak D call: TRBD2 (6 bases). CDR3 size: 14 residues. Per the germline V gene, CDR1 is MDHEN and CDR2 is SYDVKM. Here the CDR3 reads CASKSGVPQETQYF. CDR3 sequence (DNA): TGTGCGTCTAAATCGGGAGTTCCTCAAGAGACCCAGTACTTC. The variable domain in full, with the rest retrieved from reference TRBV28 and TRBJ2-5, is DVKVTQSSRYLVKRTGEKVFLECVQDMDHENMFWYRQDPGLGLRLIYFSYDVKMKEKGDIPEGYSVSREKKERFSLILESASTNQTSMYLCASKSGVPQETQYFGPGTRLLVL.

Ten or more counts support this clonotype. The CDR3 DNA reads TGCAGAGCCGGGACTAGCGGAGGCCGGCAGTTCTTC. As protein: CRAGTSGGRQFF. This chain connects TRBV20-1 to TRBJ2-1; 11 positions agree with TRBD2. The CDR3 has 12 residues. CDR1 and CDR2 from the germline V gene are DFQATT and SNEGSKA (reference sequence).

The chain couples TRBV10-2 to TRBJ2-3; 10 nucleotides agree with TRBD2. V lost 3 bases, J lost 3 bases, and 6 bases stayed unmatched. CDR1 is WSHSY and CDR2 is SAAADI in the germline V gene. The CDR3 totals 16 residues. The CDR3 bases are TGCGCCAGCAGTGACGTGAAGACTAGCGGGACAGATACGCAGTATTTT. The encoded protein is CASSDVKTSGTDTQYF.

This clonotype was picked up a small number of times. V gene TRBV6-2 or TRBV6-3 combines with J gene TRBJ1-5, with TRBD1 identical over 9 bases. V shed 5 bases and J 6 bases; nucleotides not matched to a gene: 8. CDR1 and CDR2 (germline): MNHEY, SVGEGT. This CDR3 spans 15 amino acids. The CDR3 DNA reads TGTGCCAGCAGTGCCCTAGACAGGGGGACTCAGCCCCAGCATTTT. This codes for CASSALDRGTQPQHF.

This clonotype was seen only a few times. This chain uses TRBV11-2 with TRBJ2-3, with unresolved D. Trimming took off 2 bases at V and 5 bases at J, with 8 bases between the two ends. CDR3 length: 13 residues. The germline CDR1 and CDR2 sequences are SGHAT and FQNNGV. CDR3 sequence (DNA): TGTGCCAGCAGCTTAAGTCCCAAAGATACGCAGTATTTT. It specifies CASSLSPKDTQYF.

This clonotype appeared a few times. J is TRBJ1-2 and V is TRBV29-1; D gene unclear. Looked up from germline, CDR1 is SQVTM and CDR2 is ANQGSEA. Trimming pared 3 bases from V and 6 bases from J, leaving 14 bases between. The CDR3 runs 13 residues. CDR3 coding DNA: TGCAGCGTTGACGGACTTAACAAAGATGGCTACACCTTC. Amino acids: CSVDGLNKDGYTF. The entire variable domain, with the rest obtained from reference TRBV29-1 and TRBJ1-2, is as follows: SAVISQKPSRDICQRGTSLTIQCQVDSQVTMMFWYRQQPGQSLTLIATANQGSEATYESGFVIDKFPISRPNLTFSTLTVSNMSPEDSSIYLCSVDGLNKDGYTFGSGTRLTVV.

The chain uses TRBV3-1 and TRBJ1-1; 7 bases fit TRBD1. V lost 4 bases, J lost 7 bases, and 9 bases stayed unmatched. The V gene's germline CDR1 is LGHDT and CDR2 YNNKEL (reference sequence). The CDR3 runs 14 residues. CDR3 residues: CASSPGGSRVEAFF. CDR3 bases: TGTGCCAGCAGCCCAGGGGGTTCGAGAGTTGAAGCTTTCTTT.

This clonotype was seen a few times. This rearrangement joins TRBV7-2 to TRBJ2-5, with D unresolved. Deletions cut 2 bases from V and 5 bases from J, with 6 bases between. Per germline, CDR1 SGHTA and CDR2 FQGNSA. The CDR3 extends over 12 amino acids. CDR3 residues: CASSLIEETQYF. The CDR3 DNA reads TGTGCCAGCAGCTTAATTGAGGAGACCCAGTACTTC.

In this sample, this clonotype turned up a few times. V usage is TRBV9 and J usage is TRBJ2-2, with D unclear. The CDR3 is made up of 14 amino acids. The germline V gene has CDR1 SGDLS and CDR2 YYNGEE. Trimming removed 3 bases at V and 0 bases at J, with 6 bases between. The CDR3 sequence is CASSATANTGELFF. For the CDR3, the DNA is TGTGCCAGCAGCGCCACAGCGAACACCGGGGAGCTGTTTTTT.